The T cell receptor (beta chain) under discussion was sequenced for a study of cytomegalovirus exposure and HLA in healthy donors. In the study overall: Early released data had tens of millions of unique TCRs, all coming from HLA-typed donors.

V was cut by 2 bases and J by 0 bases, with 6 bases left in between. CDR3 length: 13 amino acids. Germline V gene lookup returns CDR1 SGHRS and CDR2 YFSETQ. Use of 60 Vbeta and 13 Jbeta primers characterized the PCR. Using immunoSEQ multiplex PCR, the repertoire was profiled, and TCRdb retains in-frame clones only, with some absent. The sample shows over 85,000 clones, around 77% of them seen only once. Sequencing used PBMCs. The rearrangement joins TRBV5-1 to TRBJ2-7; D is possibly TRBD1 (5 bases). The receptor comes from a man aged 40-49 years in good health and CMV-seronegative. The CDR3 loop reads CASSFQGSYEQYF. The CDR3 region has the DNA TGCGCCAGCAGCTTCCAGGGCTCCTACGAGCAGTACTTC.